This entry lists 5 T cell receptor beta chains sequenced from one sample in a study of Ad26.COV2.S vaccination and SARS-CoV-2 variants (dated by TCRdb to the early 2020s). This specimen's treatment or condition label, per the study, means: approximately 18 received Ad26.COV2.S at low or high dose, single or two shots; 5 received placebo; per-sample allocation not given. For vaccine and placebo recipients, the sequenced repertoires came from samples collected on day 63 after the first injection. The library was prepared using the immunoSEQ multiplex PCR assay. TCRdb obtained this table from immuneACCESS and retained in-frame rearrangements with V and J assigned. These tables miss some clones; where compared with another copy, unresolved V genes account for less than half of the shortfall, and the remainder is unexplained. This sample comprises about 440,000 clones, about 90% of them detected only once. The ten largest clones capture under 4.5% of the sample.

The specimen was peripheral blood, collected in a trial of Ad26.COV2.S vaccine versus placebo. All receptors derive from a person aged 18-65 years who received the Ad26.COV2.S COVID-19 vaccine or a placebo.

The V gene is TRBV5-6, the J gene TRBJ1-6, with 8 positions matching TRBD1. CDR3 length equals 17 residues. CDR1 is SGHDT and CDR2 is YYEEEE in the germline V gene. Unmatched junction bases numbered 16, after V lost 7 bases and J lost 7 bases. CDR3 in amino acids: CASRANLGTGPNSPLHF. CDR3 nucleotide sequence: TGTGCCAGCCGCGCGAACCTCGGGACAGGACCAAATTCACCCCTCCACTTT.

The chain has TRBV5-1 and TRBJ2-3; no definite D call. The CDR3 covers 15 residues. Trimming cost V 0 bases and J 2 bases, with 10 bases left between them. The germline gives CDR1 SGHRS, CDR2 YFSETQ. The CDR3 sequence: CASSLAIYSTDTQYF. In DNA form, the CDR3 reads TGCGCCAGCAGCTTGGCCATTTACTCCACAGATACGCAGTATTTT.

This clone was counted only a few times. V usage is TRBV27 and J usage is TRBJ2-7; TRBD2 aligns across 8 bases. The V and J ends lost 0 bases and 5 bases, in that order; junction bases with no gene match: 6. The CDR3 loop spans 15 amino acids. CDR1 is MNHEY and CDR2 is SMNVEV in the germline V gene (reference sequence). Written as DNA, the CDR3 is TGTGCCAGCAGTTTATCGGCGGGGGGCCTGAACGAGCAGTACTTC. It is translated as CASSLSAGGLNEQYF.

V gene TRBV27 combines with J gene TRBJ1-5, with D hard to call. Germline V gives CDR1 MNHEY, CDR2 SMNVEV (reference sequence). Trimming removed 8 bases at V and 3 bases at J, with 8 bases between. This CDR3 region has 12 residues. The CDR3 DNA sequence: TGTGCCAGCGGGAGGGACAATCAGCCCCAGCATTTT. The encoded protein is CASGRDNQPQHF.

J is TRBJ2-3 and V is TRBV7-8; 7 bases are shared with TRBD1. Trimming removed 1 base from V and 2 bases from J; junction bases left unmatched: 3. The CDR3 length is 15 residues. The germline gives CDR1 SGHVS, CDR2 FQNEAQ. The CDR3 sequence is CASSLGDRYTDTQYF. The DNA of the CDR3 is TGTGCCAGCAGCTTAGGGGACAGATACACAGATACGCAGTATTTT. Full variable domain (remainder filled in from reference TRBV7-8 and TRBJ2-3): GAGVSQSPRYKVAKRGQDVALRCDPISGHVSLFWYQQALGQGPEFLTYFQNEAQLDKSGLPSDRFFAERPEGSVSTLKIQRTQQEDSAVYLCASSLGDRYTDTQYFGPGTRLTVL.